This T cell receptor beta chain was recorded in a study of early T cells in non-severe SARS-CoV-2 infection. Study overall: With bulk RNA from unsorted whole blood as input, sequencing yielded unpaired chains.

V gave up 4 bases and J gave up 8 bases, with 8 bases separating them. Germline V gene sequence: CDR1 LGHDT, CDR2 YNNKEL (reference sequence). This CDR3 comprises 12 residues. This clonotype was observed a handful of times. Its antigen is unidentified. Attached unique molecular identifiers marked individual cDNA molecules. In TCRdb, the 5' RACE reads were re-called with MiXCR into one record per CDR3 protein. The sample has 55,000 to 65,000 distinct CDR3 sequences, over 13% seen once. Study observations and caveats: Lookups in VDJdb leaned toward anti-spike CD8 responses and missed private and CD4 specificities.

The specimen was whole blood, collected at baseline. This receptor was taken from an adult who was a healthcare worker with PCR-confirmed SARS-CoV-2 infection or an uninfected control (not recorded which). The J gene is TRBJ2-2, the V gene TRBV3-1, with D maybe TRBD2 (6 bases). The CDR3 DNA is TGTGCCAGCAGCCTGGGGACTGGGGAGCTGTTTTTT. Encoded protein: CASSLGTGELFF. Full variable domain (missing parts from reference TRBV3-1 and TRBJ2-2): DTAVSQTPKYLVTQMGNDKSIKCEQNLGHDTMYWYKQDSKKFLKIMFSYNNKELIINETVPNRFSPKSPDKAHLNLHINSLELGDSAVYFCASSLGTGELFFGEGSRLTVL.